The rows below give T cell receptor beta chains drawn from one sample of a study of T cell responses to AZD1222 COVID-19 vaccine. Clones were read by immunoSEQ multiplex PCR, and TCRdb kept only the in-frame ones, dropping some. The table lists 150,000 to 250,000 clones, approximately 94% of them singletons. Material: peripheral blood, obtained 28 days after the second AZD1222 dose. The origin of the receptors is an adult who received the AZD1222 COVID-19 vaccine. CDR3s include the opening cysteine and the closing phenylalanine or tryptophan. D genes are given only for firm matches. Clone size, where shown, is once, few, many, or a class for clones that have expanded.

DNA	CDR3	D	size	V	J
TGTGCCAGCATCCCATTGTCTGGGACTGAAGCTTTCTTT	CASIPLSGTEAFF	NA	once	TRBV6-5	TRBJ1-1
TGTGCCAGCAGCGTAGAGGGGACCCCCTATGGCTACACCTTC	CASSVEGTPYGYTF	NA	NA	TRBV9	TRBJ1-2
TGTGCCAGCAGTTACCCTCTAGCGGGGGGGAAAGAGACCCAGTACTTC	CASSYPLAGGKETQYF	TRBD2	NA	TRBV6-2/TRBV6-3	TRBJ2-5
TGTGCCAGTAGTATAGGGGGCAGAGATTCACCCCTCCACTTT	CASSIGGRDSPLHF	NA	NA	TRBV19	TRBJ1-6
TGTGCCAGCAGCCCAACTGGGTCTAACTATGGCTACACCTTC	CASSPTGSNYGYTF	NA	NA	TRBV7-2	TRBJ1-2
TGTGCCAGCACCATAGGGCCTAGACAGGCGGGTAGCGGGTACGAGCAGTACTTC	CASTIGPRQAGSGYEQYF	NA	NA	TRBV28	TRBJ2-7
TGCAGCGTTTTACAGGTTGGGACAGATACGCAGTATTTT	CSVLQVGTDTQYF	NA	once	TRBV29-1	TRBJ2-3
TGTGCCAGCAGCTCAGACAGGGGCCTAGCTTTCTTT	CASSSDRGLAFF	TRBD1	NA	TRBV7-9	TRBJ1-1
TGTGCCATCAGTGAGAGGTCAGTTAACTATGGCTACACCTTC	CAISERSVNYGYTF	NA	NA	TRBV10-3	TRBJ1-2
TGTGCCAGCGGCAACGGGGGAGACACCGGGGAGCTGTTTTTT	CASGNGGDTGELFF	NA	NA	TRBV6-5	TRBJ2-2
TGCGCCAGCAGCTTGGGAAGGATAGACAAAAACATTCAGTACTTC	CASSLGRIDKNIQYF	NA	NA	TRBV5-1	TRBJ2-4
TGTGCCAGCAGCCCACTGGCGCGCGTTGGTGGGGGGGATGAGCAGTTCTTC	CASSPLARVGGGDEQFF	TRBD2	NA	TRBV9	TRBJ2-1
TGTGCCAGCAGCCAAGTCAGGACAGGGGGGAGTGAGCAGTTCTTC	CASSQVRTGGSEQFF	TRBD1	once	TRBV3-1/TRBV3-2	TRBJ2-1
TGCAGCGCAGGGACACCTTCTAGCACAGATACGCAGTATTTT	CSAGTPSSTDTQYF	NA	once	TRBV29-1	TRBJ2-3
TGTGCCAGCAGCAACGGAGGGGGACAGGGCCCTAGGACCCTCCACTTT	CASSNGGGQGPRTLHF	TRBD1	NA	TRBV5-4	TRBJ1-6
TGTGCCAGCAGCTTAGGACACGGGGGAACCGGGGAGCTGTTTTTT	CASSLGHGGTGELFF	NA	NA	TRBV7-6	TRBJ2-2
TGTGCCAGCAGCCAAGAGTTGGACAGGGCTGGAGATACGCAGTATTTT	CASSQELDRAGDTQYF	TRBD1	NA	TRBV3-1/TRBV3-2	TRBJ2-3
TGTGCCAGCAGTCCCGGGACGGTTACCTCCTACAATGAGCAGTTCTTC	CASSPGTVTSYNEQFF	NA	NA	TRBV28	TRBJ2-1
TGTGCCAGTAGTATTTGGGGACAGACAAACACAGATACGCAGTATTTT	CASSIWGQTNTDTQYF	TRBD1	NA	TRBV19	TRBJ2-3
TGTGCCAGCACCACGACAGGGAACGTTAATTCACCCCTCCACTTT	CASTTTGNVNSPLHF	TRBD1	NA	TRBV13	TRBJ1-6
TGCAGCGTTGAAAGGGACAGGGGAAATGGCTACACCTTC	CSVERDRGNGYTF	TRBD1	NA	TRBV29-1	TRBJ1-2
TGTGCCAGCAGCATAGGAGGGAACTCGAACACTGAAGCTTTCTTT	CASSIGGNSNTEAFF	NA	NA	TRBV11-3	TRBJ1-1
TGCGCCAGCAGCTTGTTTAGCAGATCCATGAACACTGAAGCTTTCTTT	CASSLFSRSMNTEAFF	NA	NA	TRBV5-1	TRBJ1-1
TGTGCCAGCAGCCCCGGGTCCCAGAACACTGAAGCTTTCTTT	CASSPGSQNTEAFF	NA	NA	TRBV7-9	TRBJ1-1
TGCGCCAGCAGCCAAATTTCGCCCGTAGTGCGGGCGGGACTAGTGTTTTCGACGCAGTATTTT	CASSQISPVVRAGLVFSTQYF	TRBD2	NA	TRBV4-1	TRBJ2-3
TGTGCCAGCTCACCACAGCATCCGCAAGAGACCCAGTACTTC	CASSPQHPQETQYF	NA	NA	TRBV18	TRBJ2-5
TGTGCCAGCAGCACCCAGGGACCTGGCTACACCTTC	CASSTQGPGYTF	NA	NA	TRBV7-9	TRBJ1-2
TGTGCCAGCAGCTTAGGGCCACAATCCAATGAGCAGTTCTTC	CASSLGPQSNEQFF	NA	once	TRBV7-2	TRBJ2-1
TGTGCCAGCAGCTTCGCGGGTGGCTACACCTTC	CASSFAGGYTF	NA	NA	TRBV7-6	TRBJ1-2
TGTGCCAGCAGCGTGAATAGAAGCCCGGACAGGGATTACTATGGCTACACCTTC	CASSVNRSPDRDYYGYTF	TRBD1	once	TRBV9	TRBJ1-2
TGTGCCAGCAGCTTAGCGGCAGGGGGCACTGAAGCTTTCTTT	CASSLAAGGTEAFF	TRBD1	NA	TRBV11-2	TRBJ1-1
TGTGCCAGCATGATGGGCGGTAGCTCCTACGAGCAGTACTTC	CASMMGGSSYEQYF	NA	NA	TRBV2	TRBJ2-7
TGTGCCAGCTCGCCCCGGAGCGGGGGGGCATTGGATACGCAGTATTTT	CASSPRSGGALDTQYF	TRBD2	NA	TRBV18	TRBJ2-3
TGCAGCGTGGATATTAGCGGGGGGGCCGGAGAGACCCAGTACTTC	CSVDISGGAGETQYF	TRBD2	NA	TRBV29-1	TRBJ2-5
TGCGCCAGCAGCCTACATATACAGGGTCAGGAGAACACTGAAGCTTTCTTT	CASSLHIQGQENTEAFF	NA	NA	TRBV4-1	TRBJ1-1
TGCAGCGGTGGCCGGGACCTACACACAGATACGCAGTATTTT	CSGGRDLHTDTQYF	NA	NA	TRBV29-1	TRBJ2-3
TGTGCCAGCAGTACACAGGGCCGGAACACTGAAGCTTTCTTT	CASSTQGRNTEAFF	NA	NA	TRBV2	TRBJ1-1
TGTGCCAGCAGTCCCTCCCCGGGACTCTCCTACGAGCAGTACTTC	CASSPSPGLSYEQYF	NA	NA	TRBV27	TRBJ2-7
TGTGCCAGCAGTTTCCGTGGGGCTGAAGCTTTCTTT	CASSFRGAEAFF	NA	NA	TRBV12-3/TRBV12-4	TRBJ1-1
TGTGCCAGCAGCCCCGCCCGGACGGTGAACACTGAAGCTTTCTTT	CASSPARTVNTEAFF	NA	NA	TRBV16	TRBJ1-1
TGTGCCAGCAGCTTACCGGAGGCCTATGGCTACACCTTC	CASSLPEAYGYTF	NA	NA	TRBV7-9	TRBJ1-2
TGTGCCAGCAGTTCCGGGACGGGGGGTAATTCACCCCTCCACTTT	CASSSGTGGNSPLHF	NA	NA	TRBV6-5	TRBJ1-6
TGTGCCAGCAGCCACACAGAATTTTCATCCTACAATGAGCAGTTCTTC	CASSHTEFSSYNEQFF	NA	NA	TRBV7-6	TRBJ2-1
TGCAGTGCTGCGGGGGCCTACGAGCAGTACTTC	CSAAGAYEQYF	TRBD2	NA	TRBV20-1	TRBJ2-7
TGTGCCAGTAGTTCCGAGGGGCTCAGCTACAATGAGCAGTTCTTC	CASSSEGLSYNEQFF	NA	NA	TRBV19	TRBJ2-1
TGTGCCAGCAGCGTGCAGGGTCGGGCCACTGAAGCTTTCTTT	CASSVQGRATEAFF	NA	NA	TRBV9	TRBJ1-1
TGTGCCAGCAGCTTACTTCAGCCAGGGACGGGTAGAAGCTACACCTTC	CASSLLQPGTGRSYTF	NA	once	TRBV7-3	TRBJ1-2
TGTGCCAGCAGCCTTGGGCTCATCAATCAGCCCCAGCATTTT	CASSLGLINQPQHF	NA	NA	TRBV28	TRBJ1-5
TGTGCCAGCAGTTACTCGACAGCAACTAATGAAAAACTGTTTTTT	CASSYSTATNEKLFF	NA	NA	TRBV6-5	TRBJ1-4
TGTGCCAGCAGTCCCAGGGCGCCAAGCTGGCCCCAGCATTTT	CASSPRAPSWPQHF	NA	NA	TRBV6-5	TRBJ1-5
TGTGCCAGCCGTAGGAGGGAGGGTCGTTCACCCCTCCACTTT	CASRRREGRSPLHF	NA	NA	TRBV21-1	TRBJ1-6
TGTGCCAGCAGCGCGAACGTCTACGAGCAGTACTTC	CASSANVYEQYF	NA	NA	TRBV9	TRBJ2-7
TGTGCCAGCAGCTTAGCGTCATCCCTCCAAGAGACCCAGTACTTC	CASSLASSLQETQYF	NA	once	TRBV7-2	TRBJ2-5
TGTGCCAGCACCTCCGGGACCCACAATGAGCAGTTCTTC	CASTSGTHNEQFF	NA	NA	TRBV28	TRBJ2-1
TGTGCCAGCAGCCTACCACTGACAAGGAGGGATCCCTCTGGAAACACCATATATTTT	CASSLPLTRRDPSGNTIYF	NA	once	TRBV7-9	TRBJ1-3